The T cell receptor (beta chain) described here comes from a study of spatial heterogeneity in lung cancer (dated by TCRdb to between 2018 and 2021). Some background on the complete study: Beta-chain transcripts were consistently detected in greater numbers than alpha-chain transcripts, which likely reflects a higher abundance of beta-chain transcripts. In the raw uncorrected reads, each unique combination of TCR and UMI appeared more than ten times on average. The study quantitatively compared TCR alpha and beta repertoires across multiple tumor regions, matched nontumor lung and blood in non-small cell lung cancer. The study linked features of the TCR repertoire to counts of nonsynonymous mutations, which were determined by whole-exome sequencing of tumor tissue. Both alpha and beta chains were TCR-sequenced in samples taken at surgery, namely 220 tumor regions, 61 to 65 matched nontumor lung samples and 50 to 60 PBMC samples. Broad study findings and their caveats: Ubiquitous expanded tumor TCRs showed up in blood more often at tumor resection than at routine follow-up. Additional single-cell paired TCR alpha and beta sequencing was considered necessary to confirm, at a functional level, the hypothesis that regional TCRs recognize regional mutations.

This clonotype has a count of ten or more. This receptor's antigen is unknown. Base qualities are not provided; no much larger clone lies one nucleotide away. A library prepared for alpha chains yielded this beta chain as an off-target read; its size is of little meaning. The meaning of the sample's time point label: sample taken at primary tumor resection. Without any cell sorting, TCR sequencing was performed on whole RNA extracted either from tumor and nontumor lung tissue or from cryopreserved PBMC samples. The donors were around 69 patients from the lung TRACERx cohort who had early-stage, untreated non-small cell lung cancer. A patient was chosen for TCR sequencing only when enough RNA was available from at least two tumor regions. The library was produced with 5' RACE. The sequencing machine was a NextSeq 500. In the TCR library protocol, a unique molecular identifier was attached to each TCR cDNA molecule so that PCR and sequencing errors could be corrected. In the paper's pipeline: TCR identification, UMI-based error correction and CDR3 extraction were all carried out with Decombinator tools. Expanded TCRs were defined as those above a frequency of 2 per 1,000, corresponding to the top 1% of the tumor frequency distribution. Renyi diversity was computed with the R vegan package after each repertoire had been subsampled 100 times to 5,000 TCRs. CDR3 similarity networks were built from amino acid triplet string-kernel similarity, connecting CDR3s with pairwise similarity above 0.82. TCRdb ran its own pipeline on the public reads, namely fastp trimming at Q25 and MiXCR clone calling, and kept in-frame beta chains. Rows are unified per CDR3 protein, each entry keeping the most common DNA and genes. The V and J calls were not made by the authors but by TCRdb's processing. This sample comprises about 7,800 distinct CDR3 sequences, around 8.6% of them detected only once. The ten largest account for about 45% of the sample.

Reading from cysteine to phenylalanine, the CDR3 counts 14 amino acids. Here the CDR3 DNA is all that survives: 42 bases in frame from base 1. Taken from the germline V gene (reference sequence), the CDR1 and CDR2 loops are MNHEY and SMNVEV. After removal of 8 bases from V and 0 bases from J, the junction retains 5 bases not matched to a gene. The receptor was derived from a male donor with early-stage non-small cell lung cancer. The chain uses TRBV27 and TRBJ2-3, and 7 junction bases match TRBD1. This specimen consisted of PBMCs, obtained at surgery. The bases are TGTGCCAGCCGAGGGGGCCCTAGCACAGATACGCAGTATTTT. This codes for CASRGGPSTDTQYF.